Presented here are 7 T cell receptor beta chains from one specimen sequenced in a study of blood T cells in healthy people across ages. A sample-barcoded 5' primer and a J-beta primer mix were used in a second PCR of about 6 to 11 cycles. MiXCR, run by TCRdb on the 5' RACE reads, gives a single entry per CDR3 protein. The data show over 500,000 distinct CDR3 sequences, about 50% seen once. Material: blood. These receptor sequences come from a woman of 80 years or more in good health.

About this clonotype itself: Possible read error: a much larger clone is one base away. The rearrangement links TRBV7-3 to TRBJ2-5, with D unresolved. Gene TRBJ2-1 matches the end of the DNA better, so the J call may be wrong. The CDR3 has 13 amino acids. Germline V gives CDR1 SGHTA, CDR2 FQGTGA. In DNA form, the CDR3 reads TGTGCCAGCAGCCTCCAGAGTCAAGAGACCCAGTTCTTC. Encoded protein: CASSLQSQETQFF.

The sample holds a few counts of this clonotype. The CDR3 DNA reads TGCGCCAGCAGCTCCCTCCCAGGGAGCTCCTACAATGAGCAGTACTTC. It yields the protein CASSSLPGSSYNEQYF. The chain recombines TRBV5-1 with TRBJ2-1; D might be TRBD1 or TRBD2, each matching 5 bases. Gene TRBJ2-7 matches the end of the DNA better, so the J call may be wrong. This CDR3 comprises 16 residues. The V gene's germline CDR1 is SGHRS and CDR2 YFSETQ.

The J gene is TRBJ2-4, the V gene TRBV9; 9 nucleotides line up with TRBD2. The DNA matches TRBJ2-7 better at its end, which makes the J call doubtful. Germline CDR1 SGDLS, CDR2 YYNGEE. This CDR3 comprises 15 residues. The CDR3 region has the DNA TGTGCCAGCAGCGTAGGGGACACACTAGCGGGCGAGCAGTACTTC. Translation gives CASSVGDTLAGEQYF.

Notes on this clonotype: This sequence may be a read error, since a much larger clone differs from it by one base. The genes are TRBV28 and TRBJ1-1; 9 bases map to TRBD1. V gave up 5 bases and J gave up 5 bases; unmatched junction bases: 6. The germline CDR1 and CDR2 sequences are MDHEN and SYDVKM. This CDR3 contains 14 residues. CDR3 sequence reads: CASSVQGAGTEAFF. As DNA, the CDR3 is TGTGCCAGCAGTGTACAGGGGGCTGGAACTGAAGCTTTCTTT.

This clonotype came up many times. The chain couples TRBV6-1 to TRBJ2-7, with unresolved D. Germline V CDR1 and CDR2: MNHNS, SASEGT. This CDR3 spans 15 amino acids. The V end was cut by 9 bases, the J end by 5 bases, with 23 bases between. The DNA for the CDR3 is TGTGCCAGTACCAAGGGAAGACCCAAAGGACACGAGCAGTACTTC. This translates into CASTKGRPKGHEQYF.

The chain carries TRBV18 and TRBJ2-3, with a weak D call TRBD2 (6 bases). The CDR3 spans 15 residues. With 5 bases removed from V and 2 bases from J, the gap between germline ends came to 14 bases. Germline loops: CDR1 KGHSH, CDR2 LQKENI. The CDR3 region is CASSIVGGTTDTQYF. The CDR3 DNA sequence: TGTGCCAGCTCAATCGTCGGGGGAACCACAGATACGCAGTATTTT.

J is TRBJ2-7 and V is TRBV20-1; 8 bases line up with TRBD1. V trimming: 0 bases; J trimming: 5 bases; junction bases outside the gene matches: 9. Germline values: CDR1 DFQATT, CDR2 SNEGSKA (reference sequence). This CDR3 is 15 amino acids long. CDR3 DNA sequence: TGCAGTGCTAGAGATCAGAGGGGACAGGCCCACGAGCAGTACTTC. Protein product: CSARDQRGQAHEQYF.